The 27 T cell receptor beta chains in this list originate from one sample, sequenced in a study of T cells in Graves' hyperthyroidism and ophthalmopathy (dated by TCRdb to between 2017 and 2020). Libraries were made using multiplex PCR. The sequencer was an Illumina HiSeq 2000. The TCR beta CDR3 regions were amplified from RNA transcripts. The TCR CDR3 was subjected to a first round of RT-PCR using the HTBI primer set and the Qiagen OneStep RT-PCR kit. TCRdb itself trimmed the public reads at Q25 with fastp, ran MiXCR and retained productive beta chains. Entries that share a CDR3 protein sequence are merged under the most common genes and DNA. Present in this sample are around 370,000 distinct CDR3 sequences, around 20% of which were seen just once. The ten most abundant clones make up over 35% of the sample. Sequencing was carried out using blood. Receptors originate from a man aged 18 to 29 with Graves' ophthalmopathy.

This clonotype was detected many times. This chain connects TRBV20-1 to TRBJ1-2; 11 positions agree with TRBD1. Germline V gene lookup returns CDR1 DFQATT and CDR2 SNEGSKA (reference sequence). The CDR3 length is 17 residues. The J segment lost 3 bases and the V segment lost 7 bases, leaving 16 bases of the junction unmatched. This CDR3 is CSVFARTGGAYHYGYTF. The CDR3 bases are TGCAGTGTGTTCGCTCGGACAGGGGGCGCTTACCACTATGGCTACACCTTC.

The V gene is TRBV29-1, the J gene TRBJ2-2; no reliable D call. Trimming took off 1 base at V and 7 bases at J, with 13 bases between the two ends. The CDR3 length is 14 residues. Germline V lookup: CDR1 SQVTM, CDR2 ANQGSEA. DNA of the CDR3: TGCAGCGTTGAAGGGCAGGCATCGAGCGGGGAGCTGTTTTTT. Its translation is CSVEGQASSGELFF.

This chain connects TRBV7-9 to TRBJ1-1, with 8 bases aligning to TRBD1. This CDR3 is 15 amino acids long. V was pared by 4 bases and J by 3 bases, with 7 bases of the junction left unmatched. Per the germline V gene, CDR1 is SEHNR and CDR2 is FQNEAQ (reference sequence). CDR3 coding DNA: TGTGCCAGCAGCTCCTGGACAGGGATGGACACTGAAGCTTTCTTT. Amino acid sequence: CASSSWTGMDTEAFF.

This clonotype was seen more than once but under ten times. The chain is built from TRBV5-1 and TRBJ2-3, with TRBD2 identical over 15 bases. This CDR3 comprises 16 residues. Germline lookup yields CDR1 SGHRS and CDR2 YFSETQ. V was clipped by 7 bases and J by 0 bases; unmatched bases: 3. This CDR3 is CASRTSGGVSTDTQYF. DNA for the CDR3: TGCGCCAGCCGGACTAGCGGGGGGGTCAGCACAGATACGCAGTATTTT.

There are a few counts of this clonotype. The V call is TRBV6-1, the J call TRBJ1-1, with a weak D call TRBD1 (5 bases). Germline V gene data show CDR1 as MNHNS and CDR2 as SASEGT. V lost 6 bases and J 7 bases, leaving 18 bases between the germline ends. The length of the CDR3 is 14 residues. CDR3 region: CASRPPGRRYEAFF. Here the CDR3 DNA reads TGTGCCAGCAGACCCCCGGGACGTCGTTATGAAGCTTTCTTT.

The V and J genes are TRBV19 and TRBJ2-5; 8 bases are a match to TRBD1. This CDR3 spans 16 amino acids. V was clipped by 5 bases and J by 3 bases; unmatched bases: 11. Per germline, CDR1 LNHDA and CDR2 SQIVND (reference sequence). The CDR3 region has the DNA TGTGCCAGTAGTCCCCGGGACAGGAACTTCAAAGAGACCCAGTACTTC. It specifies CASSPRDRNFKETQYF.

The CDR3 region has the DNA TGTGCCAGTAGCCCCGAGGTTCAAGAGACCCAGTACTTC. It specifies CASSPEVQETQYF. The chain has TRBV19 and TRBJ2-5; D remains ambiguous. Germline V gene data show CDR1 as LNHDA and CDR2 as SQIVND (reference sequence). V shed 6 bases and J shed 2 bases, with 10 bases lying between them. The CDR3 is 13 residues long.

This clonotype was found a few times. This sequence joins TRBV7-6 and TRBJ2-7; D call uncertain. In germline, CDR1 is SGHVS, CDR2 FNYEAQ. There are 15 residues in the CDR3. V was shortened by 4 bases and J by 0 bases, with 13 bases between the two germline ends. CDR3 nucleotide sequence: TGTGCCAGCAGCTCCGTTGACTGTTGCTCCTACGAGCAGTACTTC. Protein: CASSSVDCCSYEQYF.

The chain joins TRBV18 to TRBJ2-4; 7 nucleotides match TRBD1. CDR3 length: 15 amino acids. The V gene end was trimmed by 2 bases and the J gene end by 5 bases; junction bases not matched to a gene: 6. CDR1 and CDR2 (germline): KGHSH, LQKENI. The CDR3 DNA is TGTGCCAGCTCACCAAGACAGGGCACCCAAAACATTCAGTACTTC. Amino acids: CASSPRQGTQNIQYF.

This clonotype was counted a few times. This chain connects TRBV27 to TRBJ1-6, with a weak D call TRBD1 (6 bases). V gave up 7 bases and J gave up 9 bases, with 16 bases separating them. The CDR3 has 14 residues. Germline V gene sequence: CDR1 MNHEY, CDR2 SMNVEV (reference sequence). The CDR3 loop reads CASTLGGRGSPLHF. Here the CDR3 DNA reads TGTGCCAGCACTTTGGGGGGGCGCGGTTCACCCCTCCACTTT.

Many counts were recorded for this clonotype. For the CDR3, the DNA is TGTGCCAGCAGCGCGGGACAGGGGGCGGGTGAGCAGTTCTTC. Its translation is CASSAGQGAGEQFF. The chain combines TRBV7-3 with TRBJ2-1; 12 nucleotides match TRBD1. The CDR3 extends over 14 amino acids. Germline-derived CDR1 and CDR2 are SGHTA and FQGTGA. J lost 9 bases, V lost 5 bases, and 5 bases had no gene match.

This clonotype has a count of ten or more. The J gene is TRBJ2-3, the V gene TRBV20-1; TRBD2 matches at 8 bases. The CDR3 is 14 amino acids. After removal of 4 bases from V and 1 base from J, the junction contained 4 bases not matched to a gene. The V gene's germline CDR1 is DFQATT and CDR2 SNEGSKA (reference sequence). CDR3 DNA: TGCAGTGCTAACGGGCGGGGGGGCACAGATACGCAGTATTTT. Encoded protein: CSANGRGGTDTQYF.

This clonotype was picked up many times. The rearrangement uses TRBV6-1 and TRBJ1-1, with a possible D match to TRBD1 (5 bases). This CDR3 spans 17 amino acids. Germline loops: CDR1 MNHNS, CDR2 SASEGT. V was clipped by 5 bases and J by 0 bases, with 19 bases between them. The CDR3 is CASSSPLMTAMNTEAFF. The CDR3 nucleotides are TGTGCCAGCAGTAGCCCCTTAATGACAGCTATGAACACTGAAGCTTTCTTT.

This clonotype turned up a few times. The V gene is TRBV11-2, the J gene TRBJ2-7; 12 bases align to TRBD2. Germline V CDR1 and CDR2: SGHAT, FQNNGV. The ends lost 2 bases at V and 2 bases at J; junction bases unmatched: 4. CDR3 length equals 16 residues. The CDR3 reads CASSLKLAGGPYEQYF. As DNA, the CDR3 is TGTGCCAGCAGCTTAAAGCTAGCGGGGGGGCCCTACGAGCAGTACTTC.

This rearrangement joins TRBV12-3 or TRBV12-4 to TRBJ2-3, with 8 positions matching TRBD2. The ends lost 4 bases at V and 14 bases at J; junction bases unmatched: 5. The CDR3 contains 11 residues. The CDR3 here is CASSSGTSPYF. The CDR3 bases are TGTGCCAGCAGTTCTGGGACTAGTCCGTATTTT.

This chain links TRBV5-5 with TRBJ1-1; weak D call: TRBD1 (5 bases). The germline CDR1 and CDR2 sequences are SGHKS and YYEKEE (reference sequence). Trimming took 0 bases from V and 6 from J, leaving 15 bases between them. This CDR3 is built from 15 residues. CDR3 sequence reads: CASSLEGQGFAEAFF. The DNA for the CDR3 is TGTGCCAGCAGCTTGGAAGGTCAGGGATTCGCTGAAGCTTTCTTT.

This rearrangement joins TRBV3-1 to TRBJ2-2; no firm D call. CDR1 and CDR2 from the germline V gene are LGHDT and YNNKEL (reference sequence). This CDR3 has 15 residues. The V and J ends lost 2 bases and 8 bases respectively, with 15 bases between them. The CDR3 DNA follows: TGTGCCAGCAGCCAATCCTACAGCTCTCGTGGGGAGCTGTTTTTT. It is translated as CASSQSYSSRGELFF.

In this sample, this clonotype turned up a few times. This sequence joins TRBV7-9 and TRBJ1-2; 10 positions match TRBD1. The CDR3 sequence is 17 residues long. The germline V gene encodes CDR1 SEHNR and CDR2 FQNEAQ (reference sequence). After removal of 0 bases from V and 6 bases from J, the junction contained 10 bases not matched to a gene. This CDR3 is CASSLAPGQGVYDGYTF. CDR3 nucleotide sequence: TGTGCCAGCAGCTTAGCACCCGGACAGGGGGTTTATGATGGCTACACCTTC.

The table lists this clonotype with many counts. The rearrangement joins TRBV20-1 to TRBJ2-7, with D unclear. Trimming removed 5 bases at V and 0 bases at J, with 17 bases between. Germline assignment: CDR1 DFQATT and CDR2 SNEGSKA (reference sequence). The CDR3 is 15 amino acids. The CDR3, as DNA: TGCAGTGCTCGCGGCCCTTCCGACCTCTCCTACGAGCAGTACTTC. Translation gives CSARGPSDLSYEQYF.

The genes are TRBV29-1 and TRBJ2-1; D is tentatively TRBD1 or TRBD2 (5 bases each). This CDR3 is 13 amino acids long. Per the germline V gene, CDR1 is SQVTM and CDR2 is ANQGSEA. V lost 3 bases, J lost 9 bases, and 15 bases lay in between. DNA of the CDR3: TGCAGCGTTGACTGGGGACCTGGCGGTGAGCAGTTCTTC. It is translated as CSVDWGPGGEQFF.

V usage is TRBV10-3 and J usage is TRBJ2-5; 8 nucleotides line up with TRBD1. This CDR3 has 16 amino acids. The V and J ends lost 3 bases and 5 bases, in that order; junction bases with no gene match: 11. Germline loops: CDR1 ENHRY, CDR2 SYGVKD. The CDR3 is CAISDIWDRSRETQYF. CDR3 in DNA: TGTGCCATCAGTGATATCTGGGACAGGTCGAGGGAGACCCAGTACTTC.

The rearrangement uses TRBV27 and TRBJ2-6; no reliable D call. Germline values: CDR1 MNHEY, CDR2 SMNVEV (reference sequence). Trimming removed 3 bases from V and 4 bases from J, with 4 bases in between. The CDR3 totals 13 residues. The DNA for the CDR3 is TGTGCCAGCAGTTTTGCCGGGGCCAACGTCCTGACTTTC. Its protein is CASSFAGANVLTF.

As DNA, the CDR3 is TGTGCCAGCACCGTCGGAACAGATACGCAGTATTTT. It specifies CASTVGTDTQYF. This chain uses TRBV6-1 with TRBJ2-3; no definite D call. The CDR3 covers 12 residues. Trimming pared 7 bases from V and 3 bases from J, leaving 8 bases between. Per the germline V gene, CDR1 is MNHNS and CDR2 is SASEGT.

In its sample, this clonotype was seen many times. V gene TRBV6-1 combines with J gene TRBJ1-5; possible D gene TRBD1, 5 bases. CDR1 is MNHNS, CDR2 SASEGT, per germline. The germline V and J ends were trimmed by 3 bases and 4 bases, with 7 bases remaining between them. The CDR3 length is 13 residues. The DNA of the CDR3 is TGTGCCAGCAGTGACTGGGGGAATCAGCCCCAGCATTTT. It is translated as CASSDWGNQPQHF.

This clonotype was recorded a few times. The chain couples TRBV5-1 to TRBJ2-7, with D possibly matching TRBD1 (5 bases). V gave up 4 bases and J gave up 2 bases, with 13 bases separating them. The CDR3 runs 14 residues. Germline CDR1 SGHRS, CDR2 YFSETQ. In DNA form, the CDR3 reads TGCGCCAGCAGCCCGGACATAGCCCCCTACGAGCAGTACTTC. Its protein product is CASSPDIAPYEQYF.

This clonotype was seen a few times. Sequence at one end of the junction differs from germline and may be a read error. The chain uses TRBV6-1 and TRBJ1-4, with D hard to call. Germline V gives CDR1 MNHNS, CDR2 SASEGT. This CDR3 has 14 residues. The CDR3 region is CVSDMKWGDEKLFF. As DNA, the CDR3 is TGTGTCAGCGATATGAAGTGGGGAGATGAAAAACTGTTTTTT.

This clonotype appeared many times. The V and J genes are TRBV5-8 and TRBJ1-5, with D uncertain. Germline CDR1 and CDR2: SGHTS and YDEGEE. Trimming left V 4 bases short and J 0 bases short, with 11 bases between. The CDR3 runs 15 residues. The DNA for the CDR3 is TGTGCCAGCAGCCAAGGACCCGTTAGCAATCAGCCCCAGCATTTT. Translating it yields CASSQGPVSNQPQHF.